A single T cell receptor beta chain is shown here with its context. CDR1 and CDR2 from the germline V gene are SGHNT and YENEEA. V gave up 3 bases and J gave up 3 bases; unmatched junction bases: 7. This CDR3 contains 15 residues. The data stem from a study of blood T cell repertoires in COVID-19. The overall study: Both acute and convalescent COVID-19 samples were obtained from the United States, Italy and Spain. Nucleic acid was either cDNA or gDNA, and it came from T cells, B-cell-depleted T cells, or PBMCs.

Per the authors' pipeline: Cell counts per sample came from amplifying reference gene primers. Only in-frame clones appear in the TCRdb table, and some are missing; sequencing was by immunoSEQ multiplex PCR. Clone size and V and J calls were adopted from that table, with D and trimming inferred from the DNA. This table has tens of thousands of clones, approximately 86% appearing once. The rearrangement joins TRBV11-3 to TRBJ1-1; 7 bases are shared with TRBD1. The TCR comes from a human donor in a cohort sampled during active COVID-19. The material sequenced was peripheral blood. Written as DNA, the CDR3 is TGTGCCAGCAGCTTGACAGGGCGATCCTACACTGAAGCTTTCTTT. Protein product: CASSLTGRSYTEAFF.